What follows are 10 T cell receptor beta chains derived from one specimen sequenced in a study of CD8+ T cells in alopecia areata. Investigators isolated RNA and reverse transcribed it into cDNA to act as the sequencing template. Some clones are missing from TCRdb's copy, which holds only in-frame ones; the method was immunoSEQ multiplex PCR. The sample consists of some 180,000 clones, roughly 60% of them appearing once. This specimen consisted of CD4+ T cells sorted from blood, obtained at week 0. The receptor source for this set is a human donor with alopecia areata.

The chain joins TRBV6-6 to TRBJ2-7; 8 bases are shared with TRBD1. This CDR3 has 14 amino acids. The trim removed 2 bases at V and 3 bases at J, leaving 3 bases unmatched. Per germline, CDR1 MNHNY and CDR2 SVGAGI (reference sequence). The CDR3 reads CASSYRGQGYEQYF. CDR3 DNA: TGTGCCAGCAGTTACAGAGGACAGGGCTACGAGCAGTACTTC.

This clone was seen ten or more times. The CDR3 loop is CASSQEVGPRNEQYF. CDR3 nucleotides: TGCGCCAGCAGCCAAGAGGTGGGGCCTAGGAACGAGCAGTACTTC. The chain carries TRBV4-1 and TRBJ2-7, with D possibly matching TRBD1 (5 bases). CDR1 and CDR2 (germline): MGHRA, YSYEKL. This CDR3 region has 15 residues. Between the trimmed V and J ends, which lost 0 bases and 5 bases, there was a span of 14 bases.

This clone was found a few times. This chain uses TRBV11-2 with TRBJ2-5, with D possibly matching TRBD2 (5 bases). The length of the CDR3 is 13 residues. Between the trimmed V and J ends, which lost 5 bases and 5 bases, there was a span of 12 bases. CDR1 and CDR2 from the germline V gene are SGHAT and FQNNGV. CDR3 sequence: CASSPGWRETQYF. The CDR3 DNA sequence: TGTGCCAGCAGCCCTGGCTGGAGGGAGACCCAGTACTTC.

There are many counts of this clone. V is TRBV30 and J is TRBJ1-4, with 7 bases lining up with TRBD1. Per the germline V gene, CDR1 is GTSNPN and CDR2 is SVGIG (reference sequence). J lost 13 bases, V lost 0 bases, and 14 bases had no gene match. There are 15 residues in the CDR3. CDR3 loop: CAWSVSGQDWSGLFF. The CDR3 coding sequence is TGTGCCTGGAGTGTATCCGGACAGGACTGGTCAGGACTGTTTTTT. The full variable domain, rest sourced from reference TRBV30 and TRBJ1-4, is SQTIHQWPATLVQPVGSPLSLECTVEGTSNPNLYWYRQAAGRGLQLLFYSVGIGQISSEVPQNLSASRPQDRQFILSSKKLLLSDSGFYLCAWSVSGQDWSGLFFGSGTQLSVL.

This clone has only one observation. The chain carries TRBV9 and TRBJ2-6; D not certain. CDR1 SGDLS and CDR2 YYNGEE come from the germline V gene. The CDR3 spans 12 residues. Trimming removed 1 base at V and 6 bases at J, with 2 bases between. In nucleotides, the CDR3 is TGTGCCAGCAGCGTATCGGCCAACGTCCTGACTTTC. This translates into CASSVSANVLTF.

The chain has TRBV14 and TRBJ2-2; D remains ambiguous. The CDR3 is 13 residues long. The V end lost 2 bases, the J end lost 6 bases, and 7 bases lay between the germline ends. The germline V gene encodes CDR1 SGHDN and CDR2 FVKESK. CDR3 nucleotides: TGTGCCAGCAGCCAATCCCTGGCCGGGGAGCTGTTTTTT. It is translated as CASSQSLAGELFF.

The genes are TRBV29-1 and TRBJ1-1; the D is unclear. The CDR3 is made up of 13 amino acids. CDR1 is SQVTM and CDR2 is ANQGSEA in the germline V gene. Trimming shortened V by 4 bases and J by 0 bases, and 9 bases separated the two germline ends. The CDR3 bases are TGCAGCGTTGTCACGGTCATGAACACTGAAGCTTTCTTT. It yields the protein CSVVTVMNTEAFF.

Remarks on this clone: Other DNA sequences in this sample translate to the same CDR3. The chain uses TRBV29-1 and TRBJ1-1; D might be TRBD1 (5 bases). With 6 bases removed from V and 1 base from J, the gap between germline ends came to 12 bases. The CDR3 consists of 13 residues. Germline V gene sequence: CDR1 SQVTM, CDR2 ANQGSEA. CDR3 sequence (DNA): TGCAGCGTCCGACCGGGGGGGAACACTGAAGCTTTCTTT. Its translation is CSVRPGGNTEAFF.

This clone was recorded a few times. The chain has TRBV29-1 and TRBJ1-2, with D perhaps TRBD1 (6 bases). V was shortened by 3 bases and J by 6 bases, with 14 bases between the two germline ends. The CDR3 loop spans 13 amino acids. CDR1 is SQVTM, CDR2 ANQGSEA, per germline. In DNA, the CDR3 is TGCAGCGTTGATTGGGGGGCTTTAGATGGCTACACCTTC. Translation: CSVDWGALDGYTF.

DNA of the CDR3: TGTGCCAGCTCACCGCAAACAGACAAAAACATTCAGTACTTC. Its translation: CASSPQTDKNIQYF. The chain has TRBV18 and TRBJ2-4; D is unclear. Trimming took off 3 bases at V and 3 bases at J, with 9 bases between the two ends. Per the germline V gene, CDR1 is KGHSH and CDR2 is LQKENI. CDR3 size: 14 residues. The full variable domain, in which reference TRBV18 and TRBJ2-4 provide the parts outside the CDR3, is NAGVMQNPRHLVRRRGQEARLRCSPMKGHSHVYWYRQLPEEGLKFMVYLQKENIIDESGMPKERFSAEFPKEGPSILRIQQVVRGDSAAYFCASSPQTDKNIQYFGAGTRLSVL.